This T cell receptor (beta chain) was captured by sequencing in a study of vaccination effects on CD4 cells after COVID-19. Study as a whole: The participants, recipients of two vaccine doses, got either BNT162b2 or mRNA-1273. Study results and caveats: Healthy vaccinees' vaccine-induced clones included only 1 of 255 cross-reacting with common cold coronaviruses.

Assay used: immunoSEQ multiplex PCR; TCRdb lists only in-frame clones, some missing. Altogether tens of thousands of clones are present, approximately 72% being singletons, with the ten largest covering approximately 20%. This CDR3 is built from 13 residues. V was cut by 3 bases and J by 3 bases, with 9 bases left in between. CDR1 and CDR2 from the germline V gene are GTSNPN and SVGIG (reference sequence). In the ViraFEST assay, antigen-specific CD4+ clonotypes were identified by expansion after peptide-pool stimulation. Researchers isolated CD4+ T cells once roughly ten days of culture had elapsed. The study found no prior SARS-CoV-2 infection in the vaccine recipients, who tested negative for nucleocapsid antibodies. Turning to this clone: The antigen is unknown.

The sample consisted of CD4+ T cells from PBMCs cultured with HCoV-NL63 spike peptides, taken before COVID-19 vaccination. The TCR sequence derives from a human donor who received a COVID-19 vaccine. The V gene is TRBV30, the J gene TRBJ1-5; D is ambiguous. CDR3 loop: CAWRGSVNQPQHF. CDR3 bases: TGTGCCTGGAGGGGATCGGTCAATCAGCCCCAGCATTTT.